This entry lists 7 T cell receptor beta chains sequenced from one sample in a study of blood T cell repertoires in COVID-19. Libraries were prepared by immunoSEQ multiplex PCR; TCRdb keeps only in-frame clonotypes and omits some of them. This sample has about 400,000 clones; around 90% occur once, and the top ten carry 2% to 2.5%. What was sequenced was PBMCs or T cells enriched from blood (not recorded which). The source of these receptors is a woman in her forties with acute COVID-19.

The V and J genes are TRBV9 and TRBJ2-3, with 9 positions matching TRBD2. With V trimmed by 6 bases and J by 5 bases, 10 bases remained unmatched. The CDR3 is 15 residues long. CDR1 and CDR2 (germline): SGDLS, YYNGEE. The DNA for the CDR3 is TGTGCCAGCAACCGCGGGGGGGCTAAGGTAGATACGCAGTATTTT. This gives the protein CASNRGGAKVDTQYF.

This chain joins TRBV24-1 and TRBJ2-1; tentative D call: TRBD1 (5 bases). The CDR3 spans 14 residues. From germline, CDR1 is KGHDR and CDR2 SFDVKD. Trimming left V 5 bases short and J 1 base short, with 8 bases between. CDR3 nucleotide sequence: TGTGCCACCAGTGGGGCAGGGTCCTACAATGAGCAGTTCTTC. Its translation is CATSGAGSYNEQFF.

The rearrangement uses TRBV19 and TRBJ1-2, with D unclear. Germline-derived CDR1 and CDR2 are LNHDA and SQIVND (reference sequence). V dropped 10 bases and J dropped 4 bases, with 16 bases sitting between them. This CDR3 spans 13 amino acids. The CDR3 DNA follows: TGTGCCACAGTAATACCCGGCGGCTATGGCTACACCTTC. As protein: CATVIPGGYGYTF.

The rearrangement joins TRBV2 to TRBJ1-2, with D maybe TRBD1 (5 bases). This CDR3 is 11 amino acids long. Germline CDR1 reads SNHLY; CDR2 reads FYNNEI. V shed 8 bases and J shed 7 bases, with 11 bases lying between them. The CDR3 DNA is TGTGCCAGCCCGGGGACTCGTGGCTACACCTTC. Protein product: CASPGTRGYTF.

The table lists this clone with a count of one. The J gene is TRBJ2-3, the V gene TRBV10-3; TRBD1 agrees at 7 bases. CDR3 length equals 15 residues. The trim removed 5 bases at V and 1 base at J, leaving 6 bases unmatched. CDR1 is ENHRY, CDR2 SYGVKD, per germline. The CDR3 is CAISSRQGGTDTQYF. The CDR3 DNA reads TGTGCCATCAGTTCCAGACAGGGAGGCACAGATACGCAGTATTTT.

The chain is built from TRBV27 and TRBJ1-1; D call uncertain. Per the germline V gene, CDR1 is MNHEY and CDR2 is SMNVEV (reference sequence). The CDR3 runs to 13 residues. Between the trimmed V and J ends, which lost 5 bases and 12 bases, there was a span of 19 bases. The CDR3 coding sequence is TGTGCCAGCAGTACCCCCGGGGAGGCGTCGACTTTCTTT. It specifies CASSTPGEASTFF.

The V and J genes are TRBV5-5 and TRBJ1-4, with a possible D match to TRBD1 (6 bases). The CDR3 has 14 residues. Germline lookup yields CDR1 SGHKS and CDR2 YYEKEE (reference sequence). V was pared by 5 bases and J by 5 bases, with 13 bases between. CDR3 sequence: CASSRTVQNEKLFF. The CDR3 DNA sequence: TGTGCCAGCAGTCGGACAGTTCAAAATGAAAAACTGTTTTTT.